These T cell receptor beta chains were read from a single sample in a study of radiotherapy plus CTLA-4 blockade in lung cancer. Assay used: immunoSEQ multiplex PCR; TCRdb lists only in-frame clones, some missing. In the table there are tens of thousands of clones, more than 70% of which are singletons. The sequences come from peripheral blood, collected from a patient treated with radiotherapy plus ipilimumab. These receptors were collected from a human donor with non-small cell lung cancer who had stable disease on radiotherapy plus ipilimumab. Each CDR3 is given with its conserved first and last residue. A D gene is named only where the DNA matches it firmly. Expanded clones get a size class; other rows say once, few or many, or leave the size out.

TRBJ2-7	TRBV7-2	-	-	CASSYRDGSYEQYF	TGTGCCAGCAGCTACCGGGACGGGAGCTACGAGCAGTACTTC
TRBJ1-1	TRBV6-5	-	-	CASRTLGVPNTEAFF	TGTGCCAGCCGAACGTTAGGGGTCCCGAACACTGAAGCTTTCTTT
TRBJ1-6	TRBV21-1	-	-	CASRTARPLHF	TGTGCCAGCAGGACAGCCAGACCCCTCCACTTT
TRBJ1-1	TRBV6-5	-	-	CASSYGLLNTEAFF	TGTGCCAGCAGTTACGGGCTGCTGAACACTGAAGCTTTCTTT
TRBJ2-1	TRBV6-1	TRBD1	few	CASKGQGDEQFF	TGTGCCAGCAAGGGACAGGGCGATGAGCAGTTCTTC
TRBJ2-7	TRBV7-2	TRBD1	-	CASSSDQGVYEQYF	TGTGCCAGCAGTTCAGATCAGGGGGTCTACGAGCAGTACTTC
TRBJ2-2	TRBV5-1	-	-	CASSVDSSNTGELFF	TGCGCCAGCAGCGTGGACAGCAGTAACACCGGGGAGCTGTTTTTT
TRBJ2-3	TRBV6-5	-	-	CASSYTRTDTQYF	TGTGCCAGCAGTTACACCAGGACGGATACGCAGTATTTT
TRBJ1-3	TRBV28	-	-	CAGLGKPGNTIYF	TGTGCCGGCCTGGGCAAGCCAGGAAACACCATATATTTT
TRBJ1-1	TRBV9	-	once	CASSVEPENTEAFF	TGTGCCAGCAGCGTAGAACCGGAGAACACTGAAGCTTTCTTT
TRBJ1-6	TRBV4-1	-	once	CASSHPVLNLPNSPLHF	TGCGCCAGCAGCCACCCCGTTCTGAATTTGCCTAATTCACCCCTCCACTTT
TRBJ2-3	TRBV28	-	-	CASSDSTDTQYF	TGTGCCAGCAGTGATAGCACAGATACGCAGTATTTT
TRBJ1-5	TRBV29-1	TRBD1	medium-sized	CSAGTVQGPQHF	TGCAGCGCGGGGACAGTCCAAGGGCCCCAGCATTTT
TRBJ1-1	TRBV19	-	-	CASSIRRALNTEAFF	TGTGCCAGTAGTATACGAAGGGCTCTGAACACTGAAGCTTTCTTT
TRBJ1-5	TRBV28	-	-	CASSLGAFALNQPQHF	TGTGCCAGCAGTTTAGGAGCATTTGCTCTAAATCAGCCCCAGCATTTT
TRBJ1-4	TRBV6-1	-	-	CASRAADFNEKLFF	TGTGCCAGCAGGGCTGCGGATTTTAATGAAAAACTGTTTTTT
TRBJ1-5	TRBV19	-	few	CASSMQGGINQPQHF	TGTGCCAGTAGTATGCAGGGCGGAATCAATCAGCCCCAGCATTTT
TRBJ2-3	TRBV6-1	-	-	CASSYHLGDTQYF	TGTGCCAGCAGTTATCACTTAGGAGATACGCAGTATTTT
TRBJ1-2	TRBV28	-	-	CASRRTVDGYTF	TGTGCCAGCAGAAGGACAGTAGATGGCTACACCTTC
TRBJ1-1	TRBV11-2	-	-	CASSFAHQNTEAFF	TGTGCCAGCAGCTTTGCACATCAGAACACTGAAGCTTTCTTT
TRBJ1-3	TRBV28	-	-	CASRLPTGSPTIYF	TGTGCCAGCAGGCTCCCGACAGGAAGCCCCACCATATATTTT
TRBJ2-5	TRBV27	TRBD1	few	CASSRPGQQETQYF	TGTGCCAGCAGCCGGCCGGGACAGCAAGAGACCCAGTACTTC
TRBJ2-5	TRBV2	TRBD2	-	CASKFSSGGFQETQYF	TGTGCCAGCAAGTTCTCTAGCGGGGGTTTCCAAGAGACCCAGTACTTC
TRBJ2-1	TRBV13	TRBD2	-	CASSSRGTSGVAAYEQFF	TGTGCCAGCAGCTCCCGCGGCACTAGCGGGGTAGCCGCCTATGAGCAGTTCTTC
TRBJ1-2	TRBV19	TRBD1	-	CASRDREYHGYTF	TGTGCCAGTAGGGACAGGGAATATCATGGCTACACCTTC
TRBJ1-1	TRBV5-1	-	-	CASSLGAGQGTEAFF	TGCGCCAGCAGCTTGGGAGCAGGGCAGGGCACTGAAGCTTTCTTT
TRBJ2-1	TRBV7-9	TRBD1	-	CASSSLFDRGGEQFF	TGTGCCAGCAGCTCATTATTTGACAGGGGGGGTGAGCAGTTCTTC
TRBJ1-4	TRBV7-2	-	once	CASSFSITNEKLFF	TGTGCCAGCAGCTTTAGTATAACTAATGAAAAACTGTTTTTT
TRBJ1-6	TRBV4-1	-	few	CASSQIGVRGSPLHF	TGCGCCAGCAGCCAAATCGGGGTCCGGGGGTCACCCCTCCACTTT
TRBJ2-1	TRBV11-1	TRBD2	-	CASSLPASGGNEQFF	TGTGCCAGCAGCTTACCGGCTAGCGGGGGCAATGAGCAGTTCTTC
TRBJ2-7	TRBV29-1	-	-	CSVSRGGEQYF	TGCAGCGTTTCAAGAGGGGGCGAGCAGTACTTC
TRBJ2-7	TRBV23-1	-	-	CASSERDGEQYF	TGCGCCAGCTCCGAGAGGGATGGCGAGCAGTACTTC
TRBJ2-3	TRBV6-6	-	-	CASKHRDTSTDTQYF	TGTGCCAGCAAACACCGGGACACTAGCACAGATACGCAGTATTTT
TRBJ1-2	TRBV28	TRBD1	-	CASSLNVVRGTVYGYTF	TGTGCCAGCAGTTTGAACGTTGTCAGGGGGACCGTTTATGGCTACACCTTC